What follows is one T cell receptor beta chain and its context. The antigen is unknown. Trimming shortened V by 3 bases and J by 8 bases, and 17 bases separated the two germline ends. CDR3 length equals 15 residues. From germline, CDR1 is MNHEY and CDR2 SVGAGI. This record belongs to a study of identical twins. Findings and limits, study-wide: Models underpredicted monozygotic twin sharing of out-of-frame TCR alpha.

A universal primer binding site was introduced by template switching. The final cDNA contained unique molecular identifiers. TCRdb re-called the 5' RACE reads with MiXCR, one entry per CDR3 protein. The repertoire holds 250,000 or so distinct CDR3 sequences, with about 13% as singletons. This sample also belongs to another study, concerning yellow fever vaccine responses in identical twins.

This chain uses TRBV6-5 with TRBJ2-1; TRBD2 might be the D (6 bases). Sequencing used memory (CD45RO+) T cells sorted from blood. This receptor was obtained from a young woman in good health. The CDR3 DNA reads TGTGCCAGCAGTTATCTTCCGGGACTTAGCCATGAGCAGTTCTTC. It encodes CASSYLPGLSHEQFF.